One sample yielded the 17 T cell receptor beta chains listed below, sequenced in a study of T cells in Graves' hyperthyroidism and ophthalmopathy. Regions amplified from RNA transcripts were the TCR beta CDR3 regions. An initial round of RT-PCR targeting the TCR CDR3 relied on the HTBI primer set. TCRdb recomputed calls from the multiplex PCR reads with MiXCR, one row per CDR3 protein. The sample carries about 720,000 distinct CDR3 sequences, around 20% recorded once. The source material was blood. The origin of the receptors is a woman between 50 and 59 years old with Graves' hyperthyroidism that later progressed to Graves' ophthalmopathy.

This chain links TRBV10-3 with TRBJ1-5; the D is unclear. The CDR3 spans 13 residues. Germline CDR1 and CDR2: ENHRY and SYGVKD. V lost 1 base to trimming and J lost 5 bases, with 6 bases between them. The CDR3 region is CAISEFLDQPQHF. The CDR3, as DNA: TGTGCCATCAGTGAGTTTCTGGATCAGCCCCAGCATTTT.

Many counts were recorded for this clonotype. The chain combines TRBV12-5 with TRBJ2-3; 11 nucleotides match TRBD2. Germline V gene lookup returns CDR1 LGHNT and CDR2 FRNRAP. The CDR3 consists of 20 residues. The V gene end was trimmed by 0 bases and the J gene end by 0 bases; junction bases not matched to a gene: 11. This chain's CDR3 is CASGLVRGTSGGLSTDTQYF. Here the CDR3 DNA reads TGTGCTAGTGGTTTGGTAAGGGGAACTAGCGGGGGACTTAGCACAGATACGCAGTATTTT.

This clonotype was counted at least ten times. The chain recombines TRBV12-3 or TRBV12-4 with TRBJ1-1, with D possibly being TRBD1 (5 bases). The V gene lost 5 bases and the J gene lost 7 bases, with 14 bases spanning the gap. The CDR3 covers 13 residues. The chain's CDR3 is CASSGGGTGEAFF. The CDR3 DNA follows: TGTGCCAGCAGTGGTGGGGGGACCGGTGAAGCTTTCTTT.

This clonotype was seen a handful of times. The chain recombines TRBV13 with TRBJ1-2; TRBD1 might be the D (6 bases). CDR1 is PRHDT and CDR2 is FYEKMQ in the germline V gene (reference sequence). The V gene lost 5 bases and the J gene lost 4 bases, with 14 bases spanning the gap. There are 14 residues in the CDR3. This CDR3 is CASSPPGAGYGYTF. The CDR3 coding sequence is TGTGCCAGCAGCCCGCCAGGGGCAGGCTATGGCTACACCTTC. The full variable domain, in which reference TRBV13 and TRBJ1-2 provide the parts outside the CDR3, is AAGVIQSPRHLIKEKRETATLKCYPIPRHDTVYWYQQGPGQDPQFLISFYEKMQSDKGSIPDRFSAQQFSDYHSELNMSSLELGDSALYFCASSPPGAGYGYTFGSGTRLTVV.

The chain recombines TRBV5-1 with TRBJ2-1; D gene unclear. Trimming left V 5 bases short and J 9 bases short, with 9 bases between. Looked up from germline, CDR1 is SGHRS and CDR2 is YFSETQ. This CDR3 contains 11 residues. The CDR3 region has the DNA TGCGCCAGCAGGAACTTACTTGAGCAGTTCTTC. Translation: CASRNLLEQFF.

The chain has TRBV15 and TRBJ2-5, with D perhaps matching TRBD2 (6 bases). V gave up 0 bases and J gave up 4 bases, with 12 bases separating them. The CDR3 is 15 residues long. Per the germline V gene, CDR1 is LNHNV and CDR2 is YYDKDF (reference sequence). CDR3 residues: CATSRDTGVGETQYF. DNA for the CDR3: TGTGCCACCAGCAGAGATACGGGGGTAGGAGAGACCCAGTACTTC.

V is TRBV7-2 and J is TRBJ2-1, with TRBD1 matching over 10 bases. This CDR3 region has 14 residues. V trimming: 2 bases; J trimming: 8 bases; junction bases outside the gene matches: 3. CDR1 is SGHTA, CDR2 FQGNSA, per germline. DNA for the CDR3: TGTGCCAGCAGCTTAACGACAGGGGGCGATGAGCAGTTCTTC. It specifies CASSLTTGGDEQFF.

This clonotype was counted ten times or more. V usage is TRBV14 and J usage is TRBJ2-3, with D perhaps matching TRBD1 (6 bases). Trimming removed 4 bases at V and 6 bases at J, with 8 bases between. Germline assignment: CDR1 SGHDN and CDR2 FVKESK. The CDR3 has 12 amino acids. The CDR3 nucleotides are TGTGCCAGCAGCCCCACAGGGGATACGCAGTATTTT. Translating gives CASSPTGDTQYF.

As regards this clonotype: A read error may produce the germline difference seen at one junction end. The genes are TRBV7-7 and TRBJ2-2; possible D gene TRBD1, 6 bases. The V gene's germline CDR1 is SSHAT and CDR2 FNYEAQ (reference sequence). This CDR3 has 14 residues. CDR3 DNA sequence: TGTGCTAGCAGCCAGACAGGAGCGACCGGGGAGCTGTTTTTT. Its protein product is CASSQTGATGELFF.

The CDR3 coding sequence is TGCAGTGCTAGAACCAGGGGGCTACCTGGGGCCAACGTCCTGACTTTC. It yields the protein CSARTRGLPGANVLTF. The chain joins TRBV20-1 to TRBJ2-6; 8 bases align to TRBD1. The CDR3 has 16 amino acids. V was clipped by 2 bases and J by 2 bases; unmatched bases: 5. The germline V gene encodes CDR1 DFQATT and CDR2 SNEGSKA (reference sequence).

The CDR3 bases are TGTGCCAGCAGTGAAAGGTTCCTGGAGAACACTGAAGCTTTCTTT. Translating it yields CASSERFLENTEAFF. The chain recombines TRBV2 with TRBJ1-1; unclear D gene. The germline V gene has CDR1 SNHLY and CDR2 FYNNEI. CDR3 size: 15 residues. Trimming pared 2 bases from V and 1 base from J, leaving 11 bases between.

The chain uses TRBV9 and TRBJ2-1; 7 bases map to TRBD1. The CDR3 runs to 15 residues. From germline, CDR1 is SGDLS and CDR2 YYNGEE. V gave up 0 bases and J gave up 4 bases; unmatched junction bases: 4. The chain's CDR3 is CASSVEGGTYNEQFF. Written as DNA, the CDR3 is TGTGCCAGCAGCGTAGAAGGGGGCACGTACAATGAGCAGTTCTTC.

The V gene is TRBV6-1, the J gene TRBJ2-2; 9 bases are shared with TRBD1. The CDR3 covers 15 residues. Looked up from germline, CDR1 is MNHNS and CDR2 is SASEGT. V trimming: 7 bases; J trimming: 7 bases; junction bases outside the gene matches: 10. CDR3 nucleotides: TGTGCCAGCATGGCCCCGACAGGGGGAATCGGGGAGCTGTTTTTT. This encodes CASMAPTGGIGELFF.

This clonotype has ten or more counts. The chain couples TRBV20-1 to TRBJ1-1, with D possibly TRBD1 on 6 matching bases. The germline CDR1 and CDR2 sequences are DFQATT and SNEGSKA (reference sequence). Trimming took off 2 bases at V and 5 bases at J, with 9 bases between the two ends. The CDR3 has 12 amino acids. The CDR3 loop is CSARSGVTEAFF. In DNA form, the CDR3 reads TGCAGTGCTAGATCAGGGGTGACTGAAGCTTTCTTT.

This clonotype turned up a few times. The chain couples TRBV5-6 to TRBJ1-1; D remains unclear. CDR1 is SGHDT, CDR2 YYEEEE, per germline. This CDR3 region has 15 residues. Trimming pared 1 base from V and 0 bases from J, leaving 10 bases between. The CDR3 loop is CASSLLPMLNTEAFF. As DNA, the CDR3 is TGTGCCAGCAGCTTGCTCCCGATGTTGAACACTGAAGCTTTCTTT. The variable domain in full, completed from reference TRBV5-6 and TRBJ1-1, reads DAGVTQSPTHLIKTRGQQVTLRCSPKSGHDTVSWYQQALGQGPQFIFQYYEEEERQRGNFPDRFSGHQFPNYSSELNVNALLLGDSALYLCASSLLPMLNTEAFFGQGTRLTVV.

Ten or more counts support this clonotype. The rearrangement uses TRBV12-3 or TRBV12-4 and TRBJ1-1, with a weak D call TRBD1 (5 bases). The CDR3 is 13 residues long. V lost 11 bases to trimming and J lost 0 bases, with 13 bases between them. The CDR3 sequence: CAGSGNLNTEAFF. The DNA for the CDR3 is TGTGCCGGATCAGGGAATTTGAACACTGAAGCTTTCTTT.

In its sample, this clonotype was seen many times. The V and J genes are TRBV11-2 and TRBJ2-5, with D unclear. The CDR3 length is 11 residues. Looked up from germline, CDR1 is SGHAT and CDR2 is FQNNGV. V gave up 8 bases and J gave up 1 base, with 5 bases separating them. The CDR3 DNA reads as TGTGCCAGCCTGGCCCAAGAGACCCAGTACTTC. As protein: CASLAQETQYF.